This T cell receptor beta chain was captured by sequencing in a study of radiation and T cells in renal cell carcinoma. Whole-study results and caveats: Top tumor clonotypes rose in blood 2 weeks post-radiation, then contracted.

Generated by immunoSEQ multiplex PCR, the TCRdb table keeps only in-frame clones and is missing some. This sample has tens of thousands of clones, with about 80% found just once. Points on this clone: The target antigen is unknown.

Germline V lookup: CDR1 SNHLY, CDR2 FYNNEI. V was cut by 6 bases and J by 8 bases, with 16 bases left in between. The CDR3 contains 14 residues. Time point meaning: baseline pretreatment blood. This sample's treatment: 15 Gy SBRT to primary tumor, nephrectomy 4 weeks later. The chain employs TRBV2 and TRBJ1-4, with D uncertain. The TCR sequence derives from a woman in her 70s with renal cell carcinoma. The starting material was blood, obtained from a patient whose treatment included radiotherapy and nephrectomy. CDR3 loop: CASSQTTSREKLFF. The CDR3 DNA is TGTGCCAGCAGCCAGACAACTTCGAGGGAAAAACTGTTTTTT.